This T cell receptor beta chain was sequenced during a study of T-cell memory formation after mild COVID-19. General study points: From day 15 to 85, contracting clones were balanced between CD4 and CD8, whereas later expanders leaned toward CD4+. Cross-reactive memory seemingly joined, as some responding clones were found in pre-infection memory. The study found contracting CD4+ clones mainly in CM and EM and contracting CD8+ clones in EMRA.

This clonotype was seen more than once but under ten times. Its specificity is unknown. CDR1 LGHDT and CDR2 YNNKEL come from the germline V gene (reference sequence). V was shortened by 1 base and J by 3 bases, with 3 bases between the two germline ends. The CDR3 sequence is 12 residues long. Employing constant-segment primers, 5'RACE generated TCR alpha and TCR beta cDNA libraries bearing sample barcodes and UMIs. TCRdb reanalysed the 5' RACE reads using MiXCR and keeps one entry per CDR3 protein. The repertoire consists of around 430,000 distinct CDR3 sequences, with 16% occurring once and the leading ten covering about a fifth.

The material sequenced was PBMCs or a T cell subset sorted from them (not recorded which). The clonotype comes from a young man who had mild COVID-19 (a few samples of this study predate the infection). Cell type and time point are not known. V and J are TRBV3-1 and TRBJ1-2; D remains ambiguous. CDR3 amino acids: CASSQVDYGYTF. The CDR3 DNA is TGTGCCAGCAGCCAAGTGGACTATGGCTACACCTTC.